Below are 27 T cell receptor beta chains sequenced from a single sample in a study of blood T cell repertoires in COVID-19. Repertoires were generated with immunoSEQ multiplex PCR, while TCRdb's copy carries only in-frame clones and drops some. The table includes roughly 200,000 clones, 90% to 95% detected once. Sequenced sample: peripheral blood. Every receptor here comes from a man in his thirties or forties with COVID-19, enrolled during active disease.

Here the CDR3 reads CAIRPGGANVLTF. In DNA, the CDR3 is TGTGCCATCAGGCCAGGTGGGGCCAACGTCCTGACTTTC. This rearrangement joins TRBV10-3 to TRBJ2-6; no definite D call. The CDR3 runs to 13 residues. Per germline, CDR1 ENHRY and CDR2 SYGVKD. V was clipped by 6 bases and J by 3 bases, with 6 bases between them.

The chain is built from TRBV7-9 and TRBJ1-2; possible D gene TRBD1, 6 bases. The CDR3 has 14 amino acids. Trimming took off 3 bases at V and 3 bases at J, with 11 bases between the two ends. The V gene's germline CDR1 is SEHNR and CDR2 FQNEAQ (reference sequence). The chain's CDR3 is CASSFQTGYYGYTF. The DNA for the CDR3 is TGTGCCAGCAGCTTCCAGACAGGATACTATGGCTACACCTTC.

With regard to this clone: The sample carries other DNA sequences with the same CDR3. This sequence joins TRBV19 and TRBJ1-5, with D maybe TRBD1 (6 bases). The germline V and J ends were trimmed by 4 bases and 4 bases, with 11 bases remaining between them. Germline CDR1 reads LNHDA; CDR2 reads SQIVND (reference sequence). The CDR3 runs 14 residues. CDR3 sequence reads: CASSTGTSNQPQHF. CDR3 nucleotide sequence: TGTGCCAGTAGTACCGGGACATCTAATCAGCCCCAGCATTTT.

J is TRBJ2-7 and V is TRBV3-1 (or the pseudogene TRBV3-2); 7 positions agree with TRBD1. The CDR3 sequence is 17 residues long. Germline CDR1 reads LGHDT; CDR2 reads YNNKEL (reference sequence). With 4 bases clipped from V and 2 bases from J, the junction kept 14 bases outside the gene matches. The CDR3 bases are TGTGCCAGCAGCCCTAGAGGAAGGGGACAGTCCCCCTACGAGCAGTACTTC. Translation gives CASSPRGRGQSPYEQYF.

The chain couples TRBV12-3 or TRBV12-4 to TRBJ1-2, with D possibly matching TRBD1 (5 bases). CDR3 size: 12 residues. V dropped 6 bases and J dropped 9 bases, with 14 bases sitting between them. Here the CDR3 reads CASSPLGHRYTF. The CDR3 coding sequence is TGTGCCAGCAGCCCCTTGGGGCATCGCTACACCTTC.

V and J are TRBV10-3 and TRBJ1-4, with unresolved D. Germline V gene data show CDR1 as ENHRY and CDR2 as SYGVKD. V was pared by 3 bases and J by 5 bases, with 19 bases between. This CDR3 is built from 17 residues. The CDR3 DNA is TGTGCCATCAGTGATGATTATGGGAGGGCAGACAATGAAAAACTGTTTTTT. It specifies CAISDDYGRADNEKLFF.

The sample holds one count of this clone. The J gene is TRBJ1-2, the V gene TRBV10-3, with D possibly being TRBD1 (5 bases). With 1 base removed from V and 0 bases from J, the gap between germline ends came to 6 bases. Germline V lookup: CDR1 ENHRY, CDR2 SYGVKD. The CDR3 runs to 14 residues. The CDR3 region is CAISEYRSNYGYTF. In DNA, the CDR3 is TGTGCCATCAGTGAGTACAGGTCTAACTATGGCTACACCTTC.

The chain couples TRBV6-5 to TRBJ1-2, with a tentative D call TRBD1 (5 bases). Germline V gene sequence: CDR1 MNHEY, CDR2 SVGAGI. The CDR3 loop spans 12 amino acids. V gave up 9 bases and J gave up 5 bases, with 13 bases separating them. CDR3 sequence: CASSGTKYGYTF. The CDR3, as DNA: TGTGCCAGTAGCGGGACGAAATATGGCTACACCTTC.

As to this clone: Other nucleotide sequences in the sample specify the same CDR3. The chain joins TRBV9 to TRBJ1-2; TRBD1 agrees at 7 bases. The V and J ends lost 4 bases and 7 bases, in that order; junction bases with no gene match: 7. Germline CDR1 SGDLS, CDR2 YYNGEE. This CDR3 contains 13 residues. The CDR3 bases are TGTGCCAGCAGCTCAGATAGGGGGCTTGGCTACACCTTC. This translates into CASSSDRGLGYTF.

In DNA, the CDR3 is TGTGCCAGTAGCCCACTCACCGGGGAGCTGTTTTTT. It yields the protein CASSPLTGELFF. V is TRBV19 and J is TRBJ2-2, with D uncertain. The CDR3 is 12 amino acids. Trimming removed 6 bases at V and 4 bases at J, with 6 bases between. Germline CDR1 LNHDA, CDR2 SQIVND (reference sequence).

The rearrangement links TRBV5-1 to TRBJ2-5, with 10 positions matching TRBD2. This CDR3 has 13 residues. The germline gives CDR1 SGHRS, CDR2 YFSETQ. V dropped 3 bases and J dropped 5; count of bases not matched to a gene: 1. CDR3 bases: TGCGCCAGCAGCTCGGGACTAGCGGAGACCCAGTACTTC. This sequence encodes CASSSGLAETQYF. The full variable domain, its missing parts supplied by reference TRBV5-1 and TRBJ2-5, is KAGVTQTPRYLIKTRGQQVTLSCSPISGHRSVSWYQQTPGQGLQFLFEYFSETQRNKGNFPGRFSGRQFSNSRSEMNVSTLELGDSALYLCASSSGLAETQYFGPGTRLLVL.

The rearrangement uses TRBV2 and TRBJ1-5; D remains unclear. This CDR3 spans 15 amino acids. CDR1 and CDR2 (germline): SNHLY, FYNNEI. V was trimmed by 4 bases and J by 3 bases, leaving 13 bases between them. This CDR3 is CASSAGGGVNQPQHF. CDR3 coding DNA: TGTGCCAGCAGTGCCGGCGGAGGAGTCAATCAGCCCCAGCATTTT.

The rearrangement links TRBV5-1 to TRBJ1-2, with D uncertain. The V and J ends lost 4 bases and 0 bases respectively, with 10 bases between them. The CDR3 has 14 amino acids. CDR1 is SGHRS, CDR2 YFSETQ, per germline. CDR3: CASSREGANYGYTF. CDR3 nucleotides: TGCGCCAGCAGCCGAGAGGGAGCTAACTATGGCTACACCTTC.

V usage is TRBV2 and J usage is TRBJ1-6, with D tentatively TRBD1 (6 bases). CDR3 length equals 13 residues. Germline V lookup: CDR1 SNHLY, CDR2 FYNNEI. V dropped 8 bases and J dropped 10 bases, with 15 bases sitting between them. The DNA of the CDR3 is TGTGCCAGCTATGGACAGATGAAGTCACCCCTCCACTTT. Encoded protein: CASYGQMKSPLHF.

J is TRBJ1-1 and V is TRBV7-9; D not resolved. Between the trimmed V and J ends, which lost 5 bases and 1 base, there was a span of 8 bases. From germline, CDR1 is SEHNR and CDR2 FQNEAQ (reference sequence). The CDR3 runs to 13 residues. CDR3 sequence: CASSPPGNTEAFF. The CDR3, as DNA: TGTGCCAGCAGCCCGCCGGGGAACACTGAAGCTTTCTTT.

In its sample, this clone was seen once. This chain joins TRBV7-3 and TRBJ2-2; 8 bases map to TRBD2. This CDR3 has 15 amino acids. Germline-derived CDR1 and CDR2 are SGHTA and FQGTGA. The J segment lost 11 bases and the V segment lost 5 bases, leaving 13 bases of the junction unmatched. In nucleotides, the CDR3 is TGTGCCAGCAGCGCCCCGGGACTAGGAGTGAGAGAGCTGTTTTTT. As protein: CASSAPGLGVRELFF.

This clone was counted between two and nine times. This chain joins TRBV19 and TRBJ2-2; unclear D gene. Looked up from germline, CDR1 is LNHDA and CDR2 is SQIVND (reference sequence). The CDR3 length is 14 residues. The V end lost 1 base, the J end lost 3 bases, and 6 bases lay between the germline ends. For the CDR3, the DNA is TGTGCCAGTAGTATAGTTCCCGACACCGGGGAGCTGTTTTTT. Translated, it gives CASSIVPDTGELFF. The full variable domain, its missing parts supplied by reference TRBV19 and TRBJ2-2, is DGGITQSPKYLFRKEGQNVTLSCEQNLNHDAMYWYRQDPGQGLRLIYYSQIVNDFQKGDIAEGYSVSREKKESFPLTVTSAQKNPTAFYLCASSIVPDTGELFFGEGSRLTVL.

V gene TRBV4-2 combines with J gene TRBJ1-1; tentative D call: TRBD1 (5 bases). V lost 1 base and J lost 3, with 18 bases in between. Germline V gene lookup returns CDR1 LGHNA and CDR2 YNFKEQ. The CDR3 totals 17 residues. CDR3 in amino acids: CASSQVMRDPGDTEAFF. In nucleotides, the CDR3 is TGTGCCAGCAGCCAAGTTATGAGGGACCCGGGGGACACTGAAGCTTTCTTT.

The V and J genes are TRBV13 and TRBJ2-5, with 8 bases fitting TRBD2. V was clipped by 6 bases and J by 3 bases; unmatched bases: 9. CDR1 PRHDT and CDR2 FYEKMQ come from the germline V gene (reference sequence). This CDR3 is built from 15 residues. The CDR3 DNA reads TGTGCCAGCAGGACTCAGAGTAGCGGGGAAGAGACCCAGTACTTC. Translated, it gives CASRTQSSGEETQYF.

This clone was seen only once. The chain carries TRBV18 and TRBJ1-1; TRBD1 might be the D (5 bases). Germline loops: CDR1 KGHSH, CDR2 LQKENI. The V end lost 3 bases, the J end lost 8 bases, and 13 bases lay between the germline ends. The CDR3 is made up of 13 amino acids. The CDR3 DNA reads TGTGCCAGCTCACCGGGGAGGGGATCCGAAGCTTTCTTT. Protein product: CASSPGRGSEAFF.

The gene calls are TRBV5-1 and TRBJ1-4, with D perhaps TRBD1 (6 bases). Trimming left V 0 bases short and J 7 bases short, with 13 bases between. The CDR3 runs to 15 residues. Germline V CDR1 and CDR2: SGHRS, YFSETQ. The CDR3 DNA sequence: TGCGCCAGCAGCTTGGGCCGGGGGGGCAGTGAAAAACTGTTTTTT. This translates into CASSLGRGGSEKLFF.

The gene calls are TRBV5-1 and TRBJ1-4, with TRBD1 matching over 9 bases. The CDR3 is made up of 14 amino acids. Germline CDR1 SGHRS, CDR2 YFSETQ. Losses at the gene ends were 4 bases for V and 8 bases for J; bases not matched to a gene: 6. CDR3 nucleotides: TGCGCCAGCAGCGGTTGGACAGGGGACGAAAAACTGTTTTTT. Amino acids: CASSGWTGDEKLFF.

Of note for this clone: This sample also contains other DNA sequences that code for the same CDR3. V is TRBV6-5 and J is TRBJ1-1; D possibly corresponds to TRBD1 (6 bases). Germline CDR1 and CDR2: MNHEY and SVGAGI. CDR3 length: 15 residues. Trimming left V 0 bases short and J 4 bases short, with 12 bases between. In nucleotides, the CDR3 is TGTGCCAGCAGTTACTCTGGGGGCGCGGGCACTGAAGCTTTCTTT. Its translation is CASSYSGGAGTEAFF.

CDR3 DNA sequence: TGTGCCAGCAGTGGGGGACTTTACCAAGAGACCCAGTACTTC. Residues: CASSGGLYQETQYF. The chain joins TRBV2 to TRBJ2-5, with D possibly being TRBD2 (6 bases). V lost 4 bases, J lost 0 bases, and 9 bases lay in between. This CDR3 comprises 14 residues. Germline lookup yields CDR1 SNHLY and CDR2 FYNNEI.

The genes are TRBV2 and TRBJ1-1; D possibly corresponds to TRBD1 (6 bases). CDR3 length: 14 amino acids. Trimming shortened V by 5 bases and J by 1 base, and 11 bases separated the two germline ends. Germline CDR1 and CDR2: SNHLY and FYNNEI. CDR3 bases: TGTGCCAGCAGTTCGGGACACTCGAACACTGAAGCTTTCTTT. Residues: CASSSGHSNTEAFF.

This clone was recorded once. This rearrangement joins TRBV5-1 to TRBJ2-7, with 12 positions matching TRBD2. The length of the CDR3 is 14 residues. The V gene end was trimmed by 4 bases and the J gene end by 1 base; junction bases not matched to a gene: 0. Germline lookup yields CDR1 SGHRS and CDR2 YFSETQ. The DNA for the CDR3 is TGCGCCAGCAGCCTAGCGGGGGGGTCCTACGAGCAGTACTTC. It translates to CASSLAGGSYEQYF.

This clone was counted a single time. The chain has TRBV9 and TRBJ2-3, with D perhaps matching TRBD1 (7 bases). The ends were cut back, 5 bases at V and 0 bases at J, with 16 bases in the middle. The CDR3 length is 16 residues. Germline values: CDR1 SGDLS, CDR2 YYNGEE. CDR3 coding DNA: TGTGCCAGCAGTGGAGGGGGCAAAGAGAGCACAGATACGCAGTATTTT. This encodes CASSGGGKESTDTQYF.